The 3 T cell receptor beta chains below come from one sample, sequenced in a study of tumor and adjacent non-tumor tissue in lung cancer. The template was RNA from unsorted bulk tissue. Distant lung tissue was collected more than 3 cm away from the tumor edge. Three rounds of nested PCR, following a modified ARM-PCR protocol, produced the TCRbeta library. Each CDR3 protein gets one entry after TCRdb re-called the multiplex PCR reads with MiXCR. The repertoire holds approximately 100,000 distinct CDR3 sequences, with less than 75% as singletons. Specimen: distant non-tumor lung tissue. The receptors shown here come from a man aged 30 to 45 with non-small cell lung cancer.

The rearrangement uses TRBV29-1 and TRBJ1-2; weak D call: TRBD1 (6 bases). Germline V gene lookup returns CDR1 SQVTM and CDR2 ANQGSEA. The CDR3 is 14 residues long. The V end lost 6 bases, the J end lost 0 bases, and 14 bases lay between the germline ends. The CDR3 DNA is TGCAGCGTCGCCAGGGGACCCTCTAACTATGGCTACACCTTC. It yields the protein CSVARGPSNYGYTF. The whole variable domain, remainder taken from reference TRBV29-1 and TRBJ1-2, is SAVISQKPSRDICQRGTSLTIQCQVDSQVTMMFWYRQQPGQSLTLIATANQGSEATYESGFVIDKFPISRPNLTFSTLTVSNMSPEDSSIYLCSVARGPSNYGYTFGSGTRLTVV.

About this clonotype itself: The junction and the germline gene differ at one end; a read error may be behind it. The V call is TRBV10-3, the J call TRBJ1-2, with 10 bases lining up with TRBD1. The CDR3 spans 14 residues. Germline assignment: CDR1 ENHRY and CDR2 SYGVKD. CDR3 sequence reads: CATTGTGVNYVYTF. The CDR3 nucleotides are TGCGCCACTACCGGGACAGGGGTTAACTATGTCTACACCTTC.

As regards this clonotype: A junction boundary mismatches the germline segment, possibly from a read error. V usage is TRBV11-2 and J usage is TRBJ1-4; D unclear. The V gene's germline CDR1 is SGHAT and CDR2 FQNNGV. The CDR3 runs to 14 residues. CDR3 in amino acids: CTSAAQFWDEKLFF. As DNA, the CDR3 is TGTACCAGCGCGGCCCAGTTCTGGGATGAAAAATTGTTTTTT.